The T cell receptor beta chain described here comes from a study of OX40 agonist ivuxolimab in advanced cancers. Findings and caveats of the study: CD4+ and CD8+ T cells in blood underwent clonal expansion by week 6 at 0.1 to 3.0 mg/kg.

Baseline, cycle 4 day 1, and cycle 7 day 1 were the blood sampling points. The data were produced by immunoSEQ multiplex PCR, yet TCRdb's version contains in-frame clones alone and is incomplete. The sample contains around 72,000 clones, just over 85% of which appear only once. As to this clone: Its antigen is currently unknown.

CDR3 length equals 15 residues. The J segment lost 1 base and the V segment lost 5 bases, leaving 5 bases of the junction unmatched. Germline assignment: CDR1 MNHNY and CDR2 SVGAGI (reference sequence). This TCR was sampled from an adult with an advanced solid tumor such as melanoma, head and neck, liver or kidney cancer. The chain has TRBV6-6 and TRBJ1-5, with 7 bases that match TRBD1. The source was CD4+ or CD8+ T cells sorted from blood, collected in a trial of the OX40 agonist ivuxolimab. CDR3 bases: TGTGCCAGCAGTGAGACAGGGACAAGCAATCAGCCCCAGCATTTT. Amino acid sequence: CASSETGTSNQPQHF.